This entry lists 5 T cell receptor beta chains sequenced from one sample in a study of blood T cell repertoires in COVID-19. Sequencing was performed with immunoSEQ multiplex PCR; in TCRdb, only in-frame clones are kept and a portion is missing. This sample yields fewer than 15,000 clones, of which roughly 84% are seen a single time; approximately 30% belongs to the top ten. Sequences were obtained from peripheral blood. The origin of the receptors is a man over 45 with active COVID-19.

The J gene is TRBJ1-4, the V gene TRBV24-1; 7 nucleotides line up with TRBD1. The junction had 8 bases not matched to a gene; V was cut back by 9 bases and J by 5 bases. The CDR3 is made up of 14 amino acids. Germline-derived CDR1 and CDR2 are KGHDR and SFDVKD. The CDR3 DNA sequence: TGTGCCACCTCTGCGACAGGGTTGAATGAAAAACTGTTTTTT. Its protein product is CATSATGLNEKLFF.

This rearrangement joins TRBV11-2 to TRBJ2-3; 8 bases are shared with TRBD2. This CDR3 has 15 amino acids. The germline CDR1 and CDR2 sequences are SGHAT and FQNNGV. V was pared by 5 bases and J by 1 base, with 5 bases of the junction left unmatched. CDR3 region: CASSKGLGGTDTQYF. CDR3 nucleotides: TGTGCCAGCAGCAAGGGACTAGGGGGCACAGATACGCAGTATTTT.

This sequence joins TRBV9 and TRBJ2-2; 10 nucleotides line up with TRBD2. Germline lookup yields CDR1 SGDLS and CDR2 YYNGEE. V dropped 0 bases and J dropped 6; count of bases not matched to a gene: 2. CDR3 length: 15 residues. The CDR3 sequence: CASSVGLAGAGELFF. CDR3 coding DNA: TGTGCCAGCAGCGTAGGTCTAGCGGGGGCCGGGGAGCTGTTTTTT.

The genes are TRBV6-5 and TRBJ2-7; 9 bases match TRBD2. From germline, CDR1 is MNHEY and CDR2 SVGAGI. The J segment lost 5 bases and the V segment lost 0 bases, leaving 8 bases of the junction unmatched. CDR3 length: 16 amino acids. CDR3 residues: CASSYSPSGNSDEQYF. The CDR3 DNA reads TGTGCCAGCAGTTACTCGCCTAGCGGGAATAGCGACGAGCAGTACTTC.

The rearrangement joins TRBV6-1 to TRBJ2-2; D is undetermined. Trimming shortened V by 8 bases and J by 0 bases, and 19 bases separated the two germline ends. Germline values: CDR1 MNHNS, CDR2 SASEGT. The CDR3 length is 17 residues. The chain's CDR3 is CASLEDMGSTNTGELFF. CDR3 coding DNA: TGTGCCAGCCTTGAAGATATGGGCTCTACGAACACCGGGGAGCTGTTTTTT.